This entry lists 2 T cell receptor beta chains sequenced from one sample in a study of blood T cell repertoires in COVID-19. The data were produced by immunoSEQ multiplex PCR, yet TCRdb's version contains in-frame clones alone and is incomplete. This sample yields roughly 140,000 clones, of which 70% to 90% are seen a single time; about 8% belongs to the top ten. Material: peripheral blood. The source is a woman aged 55-69 years with COVID-19, enrolled during active disease.

Of note for this clone: A read error may produce the germline difference seen at one junction end. The chain recombines TRBV6-4 with TRBJ1-1; 9 nucleotides line up with TRBD1. The CDR3 sequence is 15 residues long. CDR1 MRHNA and CDR2 SNTAGT come from the germline V gene. For the CDR3, the DNA is TGTGCCAGCAGGGACTCCGGGACAGGGCAAACTGAAGCTTTCTTT. Residues: CASRDSGTGQTEAFF.

The chain employs TRBV27 and TRBJ2-7; 8 positions agree with TRBD1. CDR3 length: 14 residues. The trim removed 8 bases at V and 5 bases at J, leaving 11 bases unmatched. From germline, CDR1 is MNHEY and CDR2 SMNVEV (reference sequence). The CDR3 loop reads CASGRTGRFHEQYF. The CDR3 DNA sequence: TGTGCCAGCGGAAGGACAGGGAGGTTTCACGAGCAGTACTTC.